One T cell receptor beta chain is described in this entry. Its antigen remains unknown. The CDR3 runs to 16 residues. Germline loops: CDR1 SGHTA, CDR2 FQGNSA. V shed 3 bases and J shed 1 base, with 13 bases lying between them. These data originate in a study of post-analysis software for immune sequencing data. Whole-study context: Some patients lacked subtype; others had relapsing-remitting, secondary progressive or progressive-relapsing disease.

Study results and caveats: In patients, roughly 5 TRBV segments were more frequent than in controls, with TRBV5-6, TRBV5-1 and TRBV20-1 among them. F measure clustering grouped samples strongly by preparation batch. Multiple sclerosis patients showed significantly lower normalized Chao1 diversity than controls did.

The TCR beta cDNA libraries carried unique molecular identifiers. The authors obtained 500,000 or so cDNA molecules from around 0.96 to 9.9 million T cells. From the PCR reads, TCRdb called clonotypes with MiXCR, one entry per CDR3 protein. The sample yields roughly 800,000 distinct CDR3 sequences, 25% to 30% seen once. The source of this sequence is a girl aged 5 to 17 with multiple sclerosis. Sequenced material: blood. V is TRBV7-2 and J is TRBJ1-5; D perhaps matches TRBD1 (5 bases). The CDR3 nucleotides read TGTGCCAGCAGCTTTCGGGGTCCAGGGAGCAATCAGCCCCAGCATTTT. Translated, it gives CASSFRGPGSNQPQHF. Supplemented by reference TRBV7-2 and TRBJ1-5, the full variable domain reads GAGVSQSPSNKVTEKGKDVELRCDPISGHTALYWYRQSLGQGLEFLIYFQGNSAPDKSGLPSDRFSAERTGGSVSTLTIQRTQQEDSAVYLCASSFRGPGSNQPQHFGDGTRLSIL.